Each of the 6 T cell receptor beta chains below was sequenced from the same sample in a study of T-cell memory formation after mild COVID-19. TCRdb reprocessed the 5' RACE reads via MiXCR and lists one record per CDR3 protein. Altogether 500,000 to 600,000 distinct CDR3 sequences are present, approximately 19% being singletons, with the ten largest covering approximately 12%. Sequencing input: PBMCs or a T cell subset sorted from them (not recorded which). Source of these receptors: an adult woman who had mild COVID-19 (a few samples of this study predate the infection). Cell type and time point are not known.

This clonotype was detected a few times. This chain connects TRBV24-1 to TRBJ2-3, with 9 bases that match TRBD1. Looked up from germline, CDR1 is KGHDR and CDR2 is SFDVKD. The CDR3 consists of 17 residues. With V trimmed by 4 bases and J by 2 bases, 9 bases remained unmatched. The CDR3 here is CATSDPGQGTFTDTQYF. For the CDR3, the DNA is TGTGCCACCAGTGACCCCGGACAGGGGACGTTCACAGATACGCAGTATTTT.

The gene calls are TRBV14 and TRBJ2-2; TRBD2 matches 7 bases. The CDR3 totals 15 residues. Germline V gene sequence: CDR1 SGHDN, CDR2 FVKESK. The V gene end was trimmed by 1 base and the J gene end by 7 bases; junction bases not matched to a gene: 6. As DNA, the CDR3 is TGTGCCAGCAGCCAAGGCGGGAGTACGAGCGGGGAGCTGTTTTTT. Translation gives CASSQGGSTSGELFF.

This clonotype was observed a handful of times. This chain links TRBV5-6 with TRBJ2-1; 7 bases line up with TRBD1. Germline lookup yields CDR1 SGHDT and CDR2 YYEEEE. Trimming took 4 bases from V and 0 from J; bases not matched to a gene: 4. The CDR3 runs to 15 residues. The DNA for the CDR3 is TGTGCCAGCAGCCACAGGGGTAACTCCTACAATGAGCAGTTCTTC. It translates to CASSHRGNSYNEQFF.

The gene calls are TRBV20-1 and TRBJ2-7; 7 bases are shared with TRBD1. With 5 bases clipped from V and 3 bases from J, the junction kept 4 bases outside the gene matches. Looked up from germline, CDR1 is DFQATT and CDR2 is SNEGSKA (reference sequence). The CDR3 spans 12 residues. The CDR3 DNA follows: TGCAGTGCTCCGGGACAGCTCTACGAGCAGTACTTC. Amino acids: CSAPGQLYEQYF.

The chain has TRBV2 and TRBJ1-4; 7 bases are shared with TRBD1. The V gene end was trimmed by 6 bases and the J gene end by 8 bases; junction bases not matched to a gene: 12. CDR1 and CDR2 (germline): SNHLY, FYNNEI. This CDR3 contains 15 residues. CDR3 amino acids: CASRPTDRAVEKLFF. The CDR3 DNA follows: TGTGCCAGCAGGCCGACAGACAGGGCCGTAGAAAAACTGTTTTTT. The full variable domain, its missing parts supplied by reference TRBV2 and TRBJ1-4, is EPEVTQTPSHQVTQMGQEVILRCVPISNHLYFYWYRQILGQKVEFLVSFYNNEISEKSEIFDDQFSVERPDGSNFTLKIRSTKLEDSAMYFCASRPTDRAVEKLFFGSGTQLSVL.

This clonotype was seen a few times. The V call is TRBV7-9, the J call TRBJ2-7, with D unresolved. V dropped 1 base and J dropped 9 bases, with 13 bases sitting between them. The CDR3 has 13 residues. Germline V CDR1 and CDR2: SEHNR, FQNEAQ (reference sequence). The CDR3: CASSLVLGLGQYF. In DNA, the CDR3 is TGTGCCAGCAGCTTAGTGCTGGGATTAGGGCAGTACTTC. Filled out from reference TRBV7-9 and TRBJ2-7, the complete variable domain reads DTGVSQNPRHKITKRGQNVTFRCDPISEHNRLYWYRQTLGQGPEFLTYFQNEAQLEKSRLLSDRFSAERPKGSFSTLEIQRTEQGDSAMYLCASSLVLGLGQYFGPGTRLTVT.